The 6 T cell receptor beta chains below all came from one sample that was sequenced in a study of T cell repertoires in cytomegalovirus infection (dated by TCRdb to 2018 to 2020). Sequencing was performed on an Illumina HiSeq 1500. Clones were called with MiXCR by TCRdb after fastp trimmed the public reads at Q25, and only in-frame beta chains were retained. A single entry per CDR3 protein holds the most common genes and DNA from its merged rows. This sample holds 450,000 to 650,000 distinct CDR3 sequences; 26% were observed only once. In total, the top ten clones hold less than 15% of the sample. The specimen was PBMCs. These receptors were collected from a human donor in good health (CMV status not recorded). Some clones in this sample may be carry-over from other donors' samples.

This clonotype appeared a few times. The V gene is TRBV12-3 or TRBV12-4, the J gene TRBJ1-4; TRBD1 matches at 7 bases. CDR3 length: 15 amino acids. Trimming removed 5 bases from V and 5 bases from J; junction bases left unmatched: 8. Written as DNA, the CDR3 is TGTGCCAGCAGTCCGTGGGACAGCCAGAATGAAAAACTGTTTTTT. The encoded protein is CASSPWDSQNEKLFF.

CDR3 nucleotides: TGTGCCAGCAGTTCATCGACAGTTAACTATGGCTACACCTTC. Amino acids: CASSSSTVNYGYTF. This chain uses TRBV6-6 with TRBJ1-2; TRBD1 might be the D (5 bases). Trimming left V 4 bases short and J 1 base short, with 10 bases between. Looked up from germline, CDR1 is MNHNY and CDR2 is SVGAGI (reference sequence). The CDR3 has 14 amino acids.

In its sample, this clonotype was seen a few times. This chain connects TRBV6-2 or TRBV6-3 to TRBJ1-3; D uncertain. CDR1 and CDR2 (germline): MNHEY, SVGEGT. The CDR3 has 14 residues. Trimming left V 5 bases short and J 0 bases short, with 8 bases between. The CDR3 region has the DNA TGTGCCAGCAGTGCCGGGAGCTCTGGAAACACCATATATTTT. Translated: CASSAGSSGNTIYF.

The chain is built from TRBV7-2 and TRBJ2-5, with no clear D. Germline V gives CDR1 SGHTA, CDR2 FQGNSA. The CDR3 runs to 16 residues. With 5 bases removed from V and 1 base from J, the gap between germline ends came to 17 bases. For the CDR3, the DNA is TGTGCCAGCAGCCCCTGGCGGTCAGCCTTCCAAGAGACCCAGTACTTC. As protein: CASSPWRSAFQETQYF.

The V gene is TRBV6-2 or TRBV6-3, the J gene TRBJ2-1; the D is unclear. The germline V gene has CDR1 MNHEY and CDR2 SVGEGT. V was shortened by 1 base and J by 8 bases, with 6 bases between the two germline ends. The CDR3 has 12 amino acids. CDR3 sequence: CASSYWSDEQFF. The CDR3 DNA reads as TGTGCCAGCAGTTACTGGAGCGATGAGCAGTTCTTC.

A few counts support this clonotype. The rearrangement uses TRBV6-2 or TRBV6-3 and TRBJ1-2; D remains ambiguous. The CDR3 totals 14 residues. The germline CDR1 and CDR2 sequences are MNHEY and SVGEGT. V shed 1 base and J shed 6 bases, with 12 bases lying between them. Here the CDR3 reads CASSYFERVDGYTF. CDR3 in DNA: TGTGCCAGCAGTTACTTCGAGAGGGTTGATGGCTACACCTTC.